Listed below are T cell receptor beta chains from one sample, sequenced in a study of shared clonotypes between healthy human individuals. Measured with immunoSEQ multiplex PCR; TCRdb has only the in-frame clones, and not every one. This table holds a few million clones, approximately 92% found once. The sequenced sample consisted of naive CD4+ T cells sorted from blood. The receptor source for this set is a man aged 18 to 30 in good health. Both conserved end residues are part of each CDR3. D genes are given only for firm matches. Clone size is not always given. Where it is, it says once, few, many or a class for expanded clones.

V gene: TRBV10-3; J gene: TRBJ1-5; D gene: TRBD1; clone size: NA; CDR3 protein: CAISEGQGGNQPQHF; CDR3 DNA: TGTGCCATCAGTGAGGGACAGGGAGGCAATCAGCCCCAGCATTTT
V gene: TRBV7-8; J gene: TRBJ2-3; D gene: NA; clone size: NA; CDR3 protein: CASSLVQGPFLTDTQYF; CDR3 DNA: TGTGCCAGCAGCTTAGTACAGGGCCCTTTCCTCACAGATACGCAGTATTTT
V gene: TRBV30; J gene: TRBJ1-5; D gene: TRBD1; clone size: NA; CDR3 protein: CAWSGDSEQPQHF; CDR3 DNA: TGTGCCTGGAGTGGGGACAGCGAACAGCCCCAGCATTTT
V gene: TRBV28; J gene: TRBJ2-2; D gene: NA; clone size: NA; CDR3 protein: CAYMPKETGELFF; CDR3 DNA: TGTGCCTACATGCCCAAGGAAACCGGGGAGCTGTTTTTT
V gene: TRBV27; J gene: TRBJ1-6; D gene: TRBD1; clone size: NA; CDR3 protein: CASRTGQGNSPLHF; CDR3 DNA: TGTGCCAGCAGAACGGGACAGGGAAATTCACCCCTCCACTTT
V gene: TRBV9; J gene: TRBJ1-3; D gene: NA; clone size: NA; CDR3 protein: CASSVVGSGNTIYF; CDR3 DNA: TGTGCCAGCAGCGTAGTGGGTTCTGGAAACACCATATATTTT
V gene: TRBV5-4; J gene: TRBJ1-3; D gene: TRBD1; clone size: NA; CDR3 protein: CASSSGGSSGNTIYF; CDR3 DNA: TGTGCCAGCAGCTCAGGGGGGTCCTCTGGAAACACCATATATTTT
V gene: TRBV7-2; J gene: TRBJ2-3; D gene: NA; clone size: NA; CDR3 protein: CASSPRRPGRATDTQYF; CDR3 DNA: TGTGCCAGCAGCCCACGACGACCGGGTCGGGCCACAGATACGCAGTATTTT
V gene: TRBV19; J gene: TRBJ1-6; D gene: NA; clone size: NA; CDR3 protein: CASSVDFQRSPLHF; CDR3 DNA: TGTGCCAGTAGTGTCGACTTTCAACGATCACCCCTCCACTTT
V gene: TRBV5-6; J gene: TRBJ1-1; D gene: TRBD1; clone size: NA; CDR3 protein: CASSNQGQLNTEAFF; CDR3 DNA: TGTGCCAGCAGCAACCAGGGACAGTTAAACACTGAAGCTTTCTTT
V gene: TRBV9; J gene: TRBJ2-7; D gene: TRBD2; clone size: NA; CDR3 protein: CASSVAGGPYEQYF; CDR3 DNA: TGTGCCAGCAGCGTGGCGGGGGGACCCTACGAGCAGTACTTC
V gene: TRBV19; J gene: TRBJ1-1; D gene: NA; clone size: NA; CDR3 protein: CASSTQRKGTEAFF; CDR3 DNA: TGTGCCAGTAGTACACAGCGAAAGGGCACTGAAGCTTTCTTT
V gene: TRBV19; J gene: TRBJ2-4; D gene: TRBD1; clone size: NA; CDR3 protein: CASTQQGSVGRNIQYF; CDR3 DNA: TGTGCCAGTACCCAACAGGGGTCGGTCGGAAGAAACATTCAGTACTTC
V gene: TRBV30; J gene: TRBJ1-6; D gene: TRBD1; clone size: NA; CDR3 protein: CAWQTGISSYNSPLHF; CDR3 DNA: TGTGCCTGGCAGACAGGGATCAGCTCCTATAATTCACCCCTCCACTTT
V gene: TRBV15; J gene: TRBJ1-4; D gene: NA; clone size: NA; CDR3 protein: CATSREASATNEKLFF; CDR3 DNA: TGTGCCACCAGCAGAGAAGCCAGTGCAACTAATGAAAAACTGTTTTTT
V gene: TRBV2; J gene: TRBJ2-1; D gene: TRBD2; clone size: NA; CDR3 protein: CASSAVGAGGPNEQFF; CDR3 DNA: TGTGCCAGCAGCGCCGTGGGAGCGGGGGGGCCTAATGAGCAGTTCTTC
V gene: TRBV7-9; J gene: TRBJ1-1; D gene: NA; clone size: NA; CDR3 protein: CASSPLQGWGFF; CDR3 DNA: TGTGCCAGCAGCCCCCTCCAGGGTTGGGGTTTCTTT
V gene: TRBV9; J gene: TRBJ2-2; D gene: TRBD1; clone size: NA; CDR3 protein: CASSVVPRQGANGELFF; CDR3 DNA: TGTGCCAGCAGCGTAGTCCCGAGACAGGGGGCGAACGGGGAGCTGTTTTTT
V gene: TRBV7-6; J gene: TRBJ2-5; D gene: TRBD2; clone size: NA; CDR3 protein: CASSLGAGGPETQYF; CDR3 DNA: TGTGCCAGCAGCTTAGGAGCGGGAGGGCCGGAGACCCAGTACTTC
V gene: TRBV11-2; J gene: TRBJ2-7; D gene: NA; clone size: NA; CDR3 protein: CASSLRADLRNEQYF; CDR3 DNA: TGTGCCAGCAGCTTAAGGGCGGATCTGAGGAACGAGCAGTACTTC
V gene: TRBV28; J gene: TRBJ1-1; D gene: NA; clone size: NA; CDR3 protein: CASSLHTVGVDEAFF; CDR3 DNA: TGTGCCAGCAGTCTACATACTGTAGGGGTGGATGAAGCTTTCTTT
V gene: TRBV14; J gene: TRBJ1-2; D gene: TRBD1; clone size: NA; CDR3 protein: CASSQDLRGRGGYTF; CDR3 DNA: TGTGCCAGCAGCCAAGATCTCAGGGGGCGCGGGGGCTACACCTTC
V gene: TRBV19; J gene: TRBJ2-7; D gene: NA; clone size: NA; CDR3 protein: CASSPGTVSYEQYF; CDR3 DNA: TGTGCCAGTTCACCAGGGACGGTGTCCTACGAGCAGTACTTC
V gene: TRBV6-5; J gene: TRBJ2-7; D gene: TRBD1; clone size: NA; CDR3 protein: CASRETGRYEQYF; CDR3 DNA: TGTGCCAGCAGGGAGACAGGGCGGTACGAGCAGTACTTC
V gene: TRBV4-2; J gene: TRBJ2-5; D gene: NA; clone size: NA; CDR3 protein: CASSQPRGETQYF; CDR3 DNA: TGTGCCAGCAGCCAACCCAGGGGAGAGACCCAGTACTTC
V gene: TRBV11-2; J gene: TRBJ2-3; D gene: NA; clone size: NA; CDR3 protein: CASSLSGPNTDTQYF; CDR3 DNA: TGTGCCAGCAGTCTATCCGGTCCTAACACAGATACGCAGTATTTT
V gene: TRBV5-4; J gene: TRBJ2-1; D gene: NA; clone size: once; CDR3 protein: CASSWEPRRYNEQFF; CDR3 DNA: TGTGCCAGCAGCTGGGAGCCTAGGCGGTACAATGAGCAGTTCTTC
V gene: TRBV7-6; J gene: TRBJ2-5; D gene: TRBD2; clone size: NA; CDR3 protein: CASSLASGLAMSQETQYF; CDR3 DNA: TGTGCCAGCAGCTTAGCCTCGGGACTAGCTATGTCACAAGAGACCCAGTACTTC
V gene: TRBV7-9; J gene: TRBJ2-3; D gene: NA; clone size: NA; CDR3 protein: CASSLAQPRLTDTQYF; CDR3 DNA: TGTGCCAGCAGCTTAGCGCAGCCTAGACTCACAGATACGCAGTATTTT
V gene: TRBV25-1; J gene: TRBJ2-7; D gene: TRBD1; clone size: NA; CDR3 protein: CASLPPTGVYEQYF; CDR3 DNA: TGTGCCAGCCTACCGCCGACAGGGGTCTACGAGCAGTACTTC
V gene: TRBV5-4; J gene: TRBJ2-4; D gene: TRBD2; clone size: NA; CDR3 protein: CASSQGLAGGLAKNIQYF; CDR3 DNA: TGTGCCAGCAGCCAAGGACTAGCGGGAGGTTTAGCCAAAAACATTCAGTACTTC
V gene: TRBV18; J gene: TRBJ1-1; D gene: NA; clone size: NA; CDR3 protein: CASSPSGNTEAFF; CDR3 DNA: TGTGCCAGCTCACCTTCAGGGAACACTGAAGCTTTCTTT
V gene: TRBV6-9; J gene: TRBJ2-7; D gene: NA; clone size: NA; CDR3 protein: CASNGHSASYEQYF; CDR3 DNA: TGTGCCAGCAACGGGCACAGTGCCTCCTACGAGCAGTACTTC
V gene: TRBV29-1; J gene: TRBJ1-2; D gene: NA; clone size: NA; CDR3 protein: CSVPQGLQTYGYTF; CDR3 DNA: TGCAGCGTTCCACAGGGCTTACAGACCTATGGCTACACCTTC
V gene: TRBV7-9; J gene: TRBJ2-7; D gene: TRBD1; clone size: NA; CDR3 protein: CASSYLRDSSYEQYF; CDR3 DNA: TGTGCCAGCAGCTACCTCCGGGACAGTTCCTACGAGCAGTACTTC
V gene: TRBV9; J gene: TRBJ1-1; D gene: NA; clone size: NA; CDR3 protein: CASSVDGQLNTEAFF; CDR3 DNA: TGTGCCAGCAGCGTAGATGGACAGCTGAACACTGAAGCTTTCTTT
V gene: TRBV19; J gene: TRBJ2-1; D gene: TRBD1; clone size: once; CDR3 protein: CASKVGTGYNEQFF; CDR3 DNA: TGTGCCAGTAAAGTCGGGACAGGGTACAATGAGCAGTTCTTC